The entry below describes one T cell receptor (beta chain). Its target is not known. V shed 7 bases and J shed 5 bases, with 23 bases lying between them. CDR1 and CDR2 from the germline V gene are MNHNS and SASEGT. This CDR3 region has 16 residues. The data stem from a study of CD8 T cells in ankylosing spondylitis. General study findings and limits: Clones that were linked to disease were CD8+ and were relatively rare in peripheral blood. Significant enrichment of disease-linked clones was reportedly seen in matched ankylosing spondylitis synovial fluid.

Each TCR beta library was made by quantitative 5'-RACE that incorporated molecular barcodes. In TCRdb, the 5' RACE reads were re-called with MiXCR into one record per CDR3 protein. The table includes 150,000 to 200,000 distinct CDR3 sequences, roughly 31% detected once. The V call is TRBV6-1, the J call TRBJ2-5, with a possible D match to TRBD1 (7 bases). The sequenced sample consisted of synovial fluid, either unsorted or a sorted T cell fraction (not recorded which). The sequence derives from a male donor with ankylosing spondylitis. The CDR3 DNA follows: TGTGCCAGCATTCCCAGGGGGACTGATCGCGGGGAGACCCAGTACTTC. It specifies CASIPRGTDRGETQYF.